This T cell receptor beta chain was identified during a study of CD8+CD57+ T cells in acquired aplastic anemia. Study-wide results and limits: The CD8+ Simpson's diversity of patients and controls was not significantly different. Patients and controls had in common twenty-nine CD8+ CDR3 sequences.

The CDR3 has 15 residues. The V gene lost 7 bases and the J gene lost 8 bases, with 20 bases spanning the gap. The germline V gene encodes CDR1 SNHLY and CDR2 FYNNEI. Patients who underwent sequencing had shown CD8+CD57+ cell expansion by flow cytometry. In all patients, the disease was severe acquired aplastic anemia. Receipt of therapy had not occurred in any patient by the time of blood sampling. According to the study, genomic DNA was the template for TCR beta VDJ and CDR3 profiling. TCRdb reanalysed the reads using MiXCR and keeps one entry per CDR3 protein. The sample has about 120,000 distinct CDR3 sequences, over 55% seen once. This clonotype was observed a few times. Its specificity is not known.

V and J are TRBV2 and TRBJ2-2; D uncertain. The sample taken for sequencing was sorted CD4+, CD8+, or CD8+CD57+ T cells (not recorded which) from PBMCs. The clonotype comes from a human donor with aplastic anemia. The CDR3 DNA is TGTGCCAGCACCACCGGCTGGCAGCCTAGTGGGGAGCTGTTTTTT. As protein: CASTTGWQPSGELFF.